This entry describes one T cell receptor (beta chain). Trimming cost V 8 bases and J 3 bases, with 10 bases left between them. Germline-derived CDR1 and CDR2 are SEHNR and FQNEAQ (reference sequence). CDR3 length: 12 residues. The sample is drawn from a study of CD8 T cells in Susac syndrome. With random hexamers, reverse transcription was performed on about 0.5 to 1 ug of RNA. In TCRdb, the immunoSEQ multiplex PCR reads were re-called with MiXCR into one record per CDR3 protein. The sample contains just over 150,000 distinct CDR3 sequences, roughly 94% of which appear only once. This chain links TRBV7-9 with TRBJ1-2; a possible D gene is TRBD1 (5 bases). The source of this sequence is a human donor with multiple sclerosis. The material sequenced was CD8+ T cells from PBMCs. CDR3 nucleotides: TGTGCCAGCCGGGCAGGGTACTATGGCTACACCTTC. Its translation: CASRAGYYGYTF.